What follows are 20 T cell receptor beta chains derived from one specimen sequenced in a study of blood T cell repertoires in COVID-19. TCRdb's table, derived via immunoSEQ multiplex PCR, lists solely in-frame clones and lacks some. This sample has just over 250,000 clones, with about 89% found just once. The material sequenced was peripheral blood. All receptors derive from a man between 35 and 55 years old who had recovered from COVID-19.

The chain couples TRBV7-8 to TRBJ2-2; 8 positions match TRBD1. The CDR3 covers 15 residues. V lost 5 bases and J lost 1; bases outside the gene matches: 3. CDR1 and CDR2 from the germline V gene are SGHVS and FQNEAQ. In DNA, the CDR3 is TGTGCCAGCAGCACCGGACAGGGGAACACCGGGGAGCTGTTTTTT. Residues: CASSTGQGNTGELFF.

V and J are TRBV27 and TRBJ2-5; possibly TRBD2 for D (5 bases). V lost 5 bases, J lost 3 bases, and 13 bases lay in between. Germline V gene data show CDR1 as MNHEY and CDR2 as SMNVEV (reference sequence). CDR3 length: 14 amino acids. The chain's CDR3 is CASSAKDWEETQYF. CDR3 sequence (DNA): TGTGCCAGCAGTGCAAAGGACTGGGAAGAGACCCAGTACTTC.

This chain uses TRBV12-5 with TRBJ2-2; tentative D call: TRBD1 (6 bases). CDR1 LGHNT and CDR2 FRNRAP come from the germline V gene. The CDR3 has 15 amino acids. The germline V and J ends were trimmed by 8 bases and 3 bases, with 16 bases remaining between them. The CDR3 bases are TGTGCTAGTACCCAAAGTAGGGGGTACACCGGGGAGCTGTTTTTT. Translating it yields CASTQSRGYTGELFF.

The chain recombines TRBV6-6 with TRBJ1-6; D is possibly TRBD1 (6 bases). Trimming took 5 bases from V and 9 from J, leaving 17 bases between them. CDR3 length: 15 amino acids. Germline V lookup: CDR1 MNHNY, CDR2 SVGAGI (reference sequence). The CDR3 coding sequence is TGTGCCAGCAGTGATATACAGGGCTTAAGTTCACCCCTCCACTTT. Protein sequence: CASSDIQGLSSPLHF.

V gene TRBV4-1 combines with J gene TRBJ2-1, with 7 bases matching TRBD2. CDR1 and CDR2 (germline): MGHRA, YSYEKL. The CDR3 contains 17 residues. V lost 1 base, J lost 4 bases, and 10 bases stayed unmatched. The CDR3 nucleotides are TGCGCCAGCAGCCAAGGGCCCCTAGCGGTTCTTTACAATGAGCAGTTCTTC. Its translation is CASSQGPLAVLYNEQFF.

The chain links TRBV15 to TRBJ2-3; TRBD2 aligns across 8 bases. The CDR3 spans 16 residues. The germline CDR1 and CDR2 sequences are LNHNV and YYDKDF (reference sequence). V dropped 0 bases and J dropped 2; count of bases not matched to a gene: 4. The CDR3 loop reads CATSRDAGGYTDTQYF. Here the CDR3 DNA reads TGTGCCACCAGCAGAGATGCGGGAGGATACACAGATACGCAGTATTTT.

The chain combines TRBV5-4 with TRBJ2-7, with 10 bases lining up with TRBD2. V lost 3 bases to trimming and J lost 2 bases; unmatched junction nucleotides: 5. The CDR3 is 15 amino acids. Germline V lookup: CDR1 SGHNT, CDR2 YYREEE (reference sequence). CDR3 DNA: TGTGCCAGCAGCTCCCGACTAGCGGGCGCCTACGAGCAGTACTTC. It encodes CASSSRLAGAYEQYF.

This clone was detected once. V usage is TRBV11-2 and J usage is TRBJ1-1, with D tentatively TRBD1 (5 bases). This CDR3 contains 15 residues. V was pared by 8 bases and J by 3 bases, with 19 bases between. Germline V gene sequence: CDR1 SGHAT, CDR2 FQNNGV. The CDR3 loop is CASQHRVAGHTEAFF. The CDR3 DNA sequence: TGTGCCAGCCAGCATAGGGTTGCGGGACACACTGAAGCTTTCTTT.

J is TRBJ1-2 and V is TRBV27, with a weak D call TRBD1 (5 bases). V gave up 0 bases and J gave up 2 bases, with 10 bases separating them. The CDR3 is 15 residues long. Germline CDR1 reads MNHEY; CDR2 reads SMNVEV (reference sequence). CDR3 region: CASSLSGSGNYGYTF. CDR3 in DNA: TGTGCCAGCAGTTTATCGGGGTCAGGGAACTATGGCTACACCTTC.

CDR3 sequence: CASSQGVGASYNEQFF. DNA for the CDR3: TGCGCCAGCAGCCAAGGGGTCGGAGCCTCCTACAATGAGCAGTTCTTC. The chain recombines TRBV4-3 with TRBJ2-1; no clear D. V was cut by 1 base and J by 0 bases, with 10 bases left in between. The CDR3 is 16 residues long. Germline assignment: CDR1 LGHNA and CDR2 YSLEER.

The chain carries TRBV7-2 and TRBJ2-7; a weak D match, TRBD1 (6 bases). The CDR3 loop spans 14 amino acids. Germline CDR1 is SGHTA and CDR2 is FQGNSA. V dropped 5 bases and J dropped 4 bases, with 15 bases sitting between them. CDR3 nucleotides: TGTGCCAGCAGCCCCCGGGACACCAGATACGAGCAGTACTTC. It codes for CASSPRDTRYEQYF.

The V call is TRBV6-1, the J call TRBJ1-1; no clear D. CDR1 MNHNS and CDR2 SASEGT come from the germline V gene. The ends were cut back, 5 bases at V and 8 bases at J, with 12 bases in the middle. The CDR3 is 12 amino acids. CDR3 sequence (DNA): TGTGCCAGCAGTCACGTGGAGATAGAAGCTTTCTTT. Translation gives CASSHVEIEAFF.

The chain couples TRBV2 to TRBJ2-3; 14 nucleotides agree with TRBD2. V shed 2 bases, J shed 2 bases, and the junction held 9 bases outside the gene matches. Germline CDR1 and CDR2: SNHLY and FYNNEI. The CDR3 loop spans 19 amino acids. The DNA for the CDR3 is TGTGCCAGCAGTGAAACGCGACTAGCGGGGGGGCGGAACACAGATACGCAGTATTTT. The encoded protein is CASSETRLAGGRNTDTQYF. Supplemented by reference TRBV2 and TRBJ2-3, the full variable domain reads EPEVTQTPSHQVTQMGQEVILRCVPISNHLYFYWYRQILGQKVEFLVSFYNNEISEKSEIFDDQFSVERPDGSNFTLKIRSTKLEDSAMYFCASSETRLAGGRNTDTQYFGPGTRLTVL.

The J gene is TRBJ1-2, the V gene TRBV7-2; TRBD1 agrees at 9 bases. Germline V lookup: CDR1 SGHTA, CDR2 FQGNSA. This CDR3 contains 14 residues. V lost 3 bases, J lost 7 bases, and 6 bases stayed unmatched. Written as DNA, the CDR3 is TGTGCCAGCAGCTTCACAGGGGGCGGGGGTGGCTACACCTTC. Translating gives CASSFTGGGGGYTF. Full variable domain (outside the CDR3, taken from reference TRBV7-2 and TRBJ1-2): GAGVSQSPSNKVTEKGKDVELRCDPISGHTALYWYRQSLGQGLEFLIYFQGNSAPDKSGLPSDRFSAERTGGSVSTLTIQRTQQEDSAVYLCASSFTGGGGGYTFGSGTRLTVV.

The chain is built from TRBV21-1 and TRBJ2-7; the table assigns TRBD1, which was not confirmed against the DNA. TRBV21-1 has pseudogene status. CDR3 size: 15 residues. CDR3 in amino acids: CASSKPRTGNYEQYF. In nucleotides, the CDR3 is TGTGCCAGCAGCAAACCCAGGACAGGGAACTACGAGCAGTACTTC.

This chain links TRBV2 with TRBJ2-3; 11 bases line up with TRBD2. This CDR3 comprises 16 residues. Losses at the gene ends were 10 bases for V and 6 bases for J; bases not matched to a gene: 15. The germline V gene encodes CDR1 SNHLY and CDR2 FYNNEI. The DNA of the CDR3 is TGTGCCACCCTGCCCCGACTAGCGGGGCCCGCGGATACGCAGTATTTT. Its translation is CATLPRLAGPADTQYF. The variable domain in full, with the rest retrieved from reference TRBV2 and TRBJ2-3, is EPEVTQTPSHQVTQMGQEVILRCVPISNHLYFYWYRQILGQKVEFLVSFYNNEISEKSEIFDDQFSVERPDGSNFTLKIRSTKLEDSAMYFCATLPRLAGPADTQYFGPGTRLTVL.

The chain couples TRBV27 to TRBJ2-7, with D possibly being TRBD1 (6 bases). Trimming left V 8 bases short and J 1 base short, with 15 bases between. Germline CDR1 reads MNHEY; CDR2 reads SMNVEV (reference sequence). This CDR3 has 14 residues. The CDR3 DNA sequence: TGTGCCAGCTCCAACCTACAGGGTTCCTACGAGCAGTACTTC. Translated: CASSNLQGSYEQYF.

The rearrangement joins TRBV28 to TRBJ1-3; 9 bases match TRBD1. The J segment lost 5 bases and the V segment lost 4 bases, leaving 3 bases of the junction unmatched. CDR1 MDHEN and CDR2 SYDVKM come from the germline V gene. The CDR3 spans 14 residues. The CDR3 region is CASSSGTGRNTIYF. The CDR3 DNA reads TGTGCCAGCAGTTCCGGGACAGGGAGAAACACCATATATTTT.

V gene TRBV19 combines with J gene TRBJ2-1, with TRBD2 matching over 8 bases. CDR1 is LNHDA, CDR2 SQIVND, per germline (reference sequence). CDR3 length equals 15 residues. V shed 5 bases, J shed 2 bases, and the junction held 5 bases outside the gene matches. This CDR3 is CASSSSGSAYNEQFF. DNA of the CDR3: TGTGCCAGTAGTTCAAGCGGGAGCGCCTACAATGAGCAGTTCTTC.

This clone has just one count. V gene TRBV7-8 combines with J gene TRBJ2-6, with a tentative D call TRBD1 (7 bases). This CDR3 contains 18 residues. The germline gives CDR1 SGHVS, CDR2 FQNEAQ. V lost 1 base, J lost 2 bases, and 15 bases lay in between. For the CDR3, the DNA is TGTGCCAGCAGCTTAGTAGTGGCAGGGGGGACTGGGGCCAACGTCCTGACTTTC. It translates to CASSLVVAGGTGANVLTF. The whole variable domain, remainder taken from reference TRBV7-8 and TRBJ2-6, is GAGVSQSPRYKVAKRGQDVALRCDPISGHVSLFWYQQALGQGPEFLTYFQNEAQLDKSGLPSDRFFAERPEGSVSTLKIQRTQQEDSAVYLCASSLVVAGGTGANVLTFGAGSRLTVL.